This entry concerns a single TCR beta chain. V shed 2 bases and J 5 bases; nucleotides not matched to a gene: 4. Germline V gene sequence: CDR1 LGHDT, CDR2 YNNKEL (reference sequence). CDR3 size: 16 residues. The data are from a study of control samples from healthy donors and cancer patients. TCRdb keeps only in-frame clones here, not all; method: immunoSEQ multiplex PCR. The repertoire holds 100,000 to 150,000 clones, approximately 90% seen once, with roughly 9.4% in the top ten. The chain joins TRBV3-1 (or the pseudogene TRBV3-2) to TRBJ2-3; 13 bases are shared with TRBD2. This sequence originates from a man aged 18 to 30 in good health. Material: blood. CDR3 sequence (DNA): TGTGCCAGCAGCCAAATGACTAGCGGGGGGAGAGATACGCAGTATTTT. This codes for CASSQMTSGGRDTQYF.